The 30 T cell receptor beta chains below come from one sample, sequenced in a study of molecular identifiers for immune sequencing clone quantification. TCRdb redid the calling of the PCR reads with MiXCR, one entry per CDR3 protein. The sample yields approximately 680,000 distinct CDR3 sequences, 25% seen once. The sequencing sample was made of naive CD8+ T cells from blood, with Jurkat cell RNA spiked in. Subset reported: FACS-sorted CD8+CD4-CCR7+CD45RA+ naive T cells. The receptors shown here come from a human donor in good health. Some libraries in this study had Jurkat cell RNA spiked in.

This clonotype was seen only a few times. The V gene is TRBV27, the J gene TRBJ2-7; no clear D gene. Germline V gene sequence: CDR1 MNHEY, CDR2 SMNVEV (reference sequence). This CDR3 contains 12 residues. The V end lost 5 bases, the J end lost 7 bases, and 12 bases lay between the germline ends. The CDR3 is CASSPRTGEQYF. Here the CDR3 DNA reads TGTGCCAGCAGTCCCCGGACGGGTGAGCAGTACTTC.

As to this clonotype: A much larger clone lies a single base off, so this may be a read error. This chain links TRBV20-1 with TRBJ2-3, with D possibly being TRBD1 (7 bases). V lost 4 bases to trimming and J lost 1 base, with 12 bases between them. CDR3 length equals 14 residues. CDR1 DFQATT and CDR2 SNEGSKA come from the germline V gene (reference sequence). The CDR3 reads CSAMGGTGTDTQYF. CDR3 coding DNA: TGCAGTGCTATGGGCGGGACAGGCACAGATACGCAGTATTTT.

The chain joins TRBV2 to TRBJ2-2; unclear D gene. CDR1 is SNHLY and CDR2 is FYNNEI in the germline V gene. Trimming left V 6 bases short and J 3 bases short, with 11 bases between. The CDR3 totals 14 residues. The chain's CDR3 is CASSSWADTGELFF. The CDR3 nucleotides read TGTGCCAGCAGCTCCTGGGCCGACACCGGGGAGCTGTTTTTT. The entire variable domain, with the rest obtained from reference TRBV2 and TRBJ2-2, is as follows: EPEVTQTPSHQVTQMGQEVILRCVPISNHLYFYWYRQILGQKVEFLVSFYNNEISEKSEIFDDQFSVERPDGSNFTLKIRSTKLEDSAMYFCASSSWADTGELFFGEGSRLTVL.

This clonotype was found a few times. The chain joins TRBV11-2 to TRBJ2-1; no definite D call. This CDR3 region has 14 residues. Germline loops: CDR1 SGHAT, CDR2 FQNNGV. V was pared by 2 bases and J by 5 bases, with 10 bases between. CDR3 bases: TGTGCCAGCAGCTTAACCTTTGGGGACAATGAGCAGTTCTTC. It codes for CASSLTFGDNEQFF.

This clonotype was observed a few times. The CDR3 region has the DNA TGTGCCAGTAGTGCGTCAACAGGAACCCACTACGAGCAGTACTTC. As protein: CASSASTGTHYEQYF. The V and J genes are TRBV19 and TRBJ2-7, with a tentative D call TRBD1 (5 bases). The germline V gene has CDR1 LNHDA and CDR2 SQIVND (reference sequence). This CDR3 spans 15 amino acids. Between the trimmed V and J ends, which lost 5 bases and 3 bases, there was a span of 17 bases.

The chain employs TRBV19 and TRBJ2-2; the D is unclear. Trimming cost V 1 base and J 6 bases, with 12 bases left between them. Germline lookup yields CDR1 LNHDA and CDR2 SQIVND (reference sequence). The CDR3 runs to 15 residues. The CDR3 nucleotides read TGTGCCAGTAGTATAGGGGTCCGGAGCCCCGGGGAGCTGTTTTTT. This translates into CASSIGVRSPGELFF.

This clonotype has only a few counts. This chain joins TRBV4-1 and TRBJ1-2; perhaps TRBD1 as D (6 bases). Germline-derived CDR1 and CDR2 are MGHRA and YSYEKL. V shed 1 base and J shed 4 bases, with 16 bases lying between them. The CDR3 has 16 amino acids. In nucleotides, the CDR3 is TGCGCCAGCAGCCAAGTTGCGGGGGGCTCCGGCTATGGCTACACCTTC. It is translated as CASSQVAGGSGYGYTF.

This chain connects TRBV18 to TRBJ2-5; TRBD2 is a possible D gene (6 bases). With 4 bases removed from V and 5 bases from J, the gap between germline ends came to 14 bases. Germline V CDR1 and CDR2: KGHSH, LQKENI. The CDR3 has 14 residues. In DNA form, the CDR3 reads TGTGCCAGCTCACTAGAAGGGGAGGCGGAGACCCAGTACTTC. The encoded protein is CASSLEGEAETQYF.

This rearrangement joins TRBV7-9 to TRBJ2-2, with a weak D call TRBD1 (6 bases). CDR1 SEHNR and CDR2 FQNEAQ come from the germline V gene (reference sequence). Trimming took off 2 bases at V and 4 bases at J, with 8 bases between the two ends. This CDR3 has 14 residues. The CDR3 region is CASSLTGSTGELFF. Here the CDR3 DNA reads TGTGCCAGCAGCTTAACAGGGAGCACCGGGGAGCTGTTTTTT.

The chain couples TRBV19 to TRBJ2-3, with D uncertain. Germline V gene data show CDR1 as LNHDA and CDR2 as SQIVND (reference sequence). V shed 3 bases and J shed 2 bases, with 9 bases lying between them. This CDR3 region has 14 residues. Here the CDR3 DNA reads TGTGCCAGTAGTATTTACATAAACACAGATACGCAGTATTTT. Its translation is CASSIYINTDTQYF.

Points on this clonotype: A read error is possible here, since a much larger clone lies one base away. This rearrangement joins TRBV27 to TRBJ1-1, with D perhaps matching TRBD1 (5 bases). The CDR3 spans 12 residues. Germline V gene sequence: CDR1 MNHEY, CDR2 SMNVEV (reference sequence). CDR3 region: CARSLSGAEAFF. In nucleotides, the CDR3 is TGTGCCCGCAGTTTATCGGGGGCTGAAGCTTTCTTT.

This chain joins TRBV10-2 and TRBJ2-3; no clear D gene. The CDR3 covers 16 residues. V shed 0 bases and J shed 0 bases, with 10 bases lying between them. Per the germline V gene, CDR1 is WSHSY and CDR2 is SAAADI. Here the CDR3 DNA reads TGCGCCAGCAGTGAGTCGACGGGTTATAGCACAGATACGCAGTATTTT. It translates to CASSESTGYSTDTQYF.

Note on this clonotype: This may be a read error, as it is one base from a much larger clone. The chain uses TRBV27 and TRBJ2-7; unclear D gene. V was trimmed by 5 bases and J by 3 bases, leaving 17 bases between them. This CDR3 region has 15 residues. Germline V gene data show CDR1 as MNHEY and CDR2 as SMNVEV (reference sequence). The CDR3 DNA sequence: TGTGCCAGCAGTCCCGGACCGATAAGGTGCTACGAGCAGTACTTC. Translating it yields CASSPGPIRCYEQYF.

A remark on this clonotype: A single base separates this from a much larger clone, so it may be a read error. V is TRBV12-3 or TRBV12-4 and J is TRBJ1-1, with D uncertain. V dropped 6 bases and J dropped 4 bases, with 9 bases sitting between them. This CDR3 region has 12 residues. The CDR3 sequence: CASRWQGTEAFF. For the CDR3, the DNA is TGTGCCAGCAGGTGGCAAGGCACTGAAGCTTTCTTT.

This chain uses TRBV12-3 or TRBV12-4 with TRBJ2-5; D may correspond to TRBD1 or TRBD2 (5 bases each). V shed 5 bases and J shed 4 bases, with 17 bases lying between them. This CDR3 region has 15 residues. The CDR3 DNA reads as TGTGCCAGCAGTGAAGGGACCACTGAGGGAGAGACCCAGTACTTC. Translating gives CASSEGTTEGETQYF.

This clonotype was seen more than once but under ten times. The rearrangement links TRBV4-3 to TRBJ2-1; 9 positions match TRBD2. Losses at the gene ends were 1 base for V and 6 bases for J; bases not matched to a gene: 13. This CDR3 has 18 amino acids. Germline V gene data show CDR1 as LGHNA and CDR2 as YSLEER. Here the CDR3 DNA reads TGCGCCAGCAGCCAAGTAATTGATGGCGGGGGGGCCCTCAATGAGCAGTTCTTC. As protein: CASSQVIDGGGALNEQFF.

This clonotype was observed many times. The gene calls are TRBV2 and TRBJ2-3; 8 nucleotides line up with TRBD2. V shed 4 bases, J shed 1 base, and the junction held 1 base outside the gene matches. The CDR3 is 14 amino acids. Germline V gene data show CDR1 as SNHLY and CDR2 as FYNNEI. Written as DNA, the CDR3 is TGTGCCAGCAGTGGTAGCGGGGGCACAGATACGCAGTATTTT. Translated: CASSGSGGTDTQYF.

Here the CDR3 reads CASRLAGYSTDTQYF. The CDR3 region has the DNA TGTGCCAGCAGATTAGCGGGATACAGCACAGATACGCAGTATTTT. The J gene is TRBJ2-3, the V gene TRBV6-5, with 8 bases that match TRBD2. The V gene end was trimmed by 6 bases and the J gene end by 0 bases; junction bases not matched to a gene: 5. Germline-derived CDR1 and CDR2 are MNHEY and SVGAGI. This CDR3 has 15 residues.

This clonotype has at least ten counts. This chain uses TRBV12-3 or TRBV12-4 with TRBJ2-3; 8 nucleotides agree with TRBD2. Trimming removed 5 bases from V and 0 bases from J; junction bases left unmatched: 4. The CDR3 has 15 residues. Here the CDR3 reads CASSPGGTSTDTQYF. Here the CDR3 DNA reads TGTGCCAGCAGTCCGGGGGGGACTAGCACAGATACGCAGTATTTT.

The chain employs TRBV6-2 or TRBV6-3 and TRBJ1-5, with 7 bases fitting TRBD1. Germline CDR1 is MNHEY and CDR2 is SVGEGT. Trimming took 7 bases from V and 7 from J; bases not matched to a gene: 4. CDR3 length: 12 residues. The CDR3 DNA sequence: TGTGCCAGCACCCCACAGGGGCAGCCCCAGCATTTT. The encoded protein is CASTPQGQPQHF.

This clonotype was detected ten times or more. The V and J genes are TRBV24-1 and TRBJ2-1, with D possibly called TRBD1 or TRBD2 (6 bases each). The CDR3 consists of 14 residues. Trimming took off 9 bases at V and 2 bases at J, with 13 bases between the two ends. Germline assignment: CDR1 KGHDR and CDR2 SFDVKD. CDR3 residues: CATAGGTTYNEQFF. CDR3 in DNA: TGTGCCACCGCCGGCGGGACAACCTACAATGAGCAGTTCTTC.

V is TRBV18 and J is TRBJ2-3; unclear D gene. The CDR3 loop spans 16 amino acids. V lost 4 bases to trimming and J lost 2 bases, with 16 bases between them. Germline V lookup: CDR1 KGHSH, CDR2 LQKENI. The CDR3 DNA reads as TGTGCCAGCTCACATGACTCCACCGAATCCACAGATACGCAGTATTTT. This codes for CASSHDSTESTDTQYF.

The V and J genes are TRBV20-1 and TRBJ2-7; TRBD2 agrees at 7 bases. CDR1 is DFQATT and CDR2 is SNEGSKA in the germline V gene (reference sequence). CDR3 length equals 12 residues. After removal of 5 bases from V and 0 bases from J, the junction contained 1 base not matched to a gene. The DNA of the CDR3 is TGCAGTGCTTGGGACTACTCCTACGAGCAGTACTTC. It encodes CSAWDYSYEQYF.

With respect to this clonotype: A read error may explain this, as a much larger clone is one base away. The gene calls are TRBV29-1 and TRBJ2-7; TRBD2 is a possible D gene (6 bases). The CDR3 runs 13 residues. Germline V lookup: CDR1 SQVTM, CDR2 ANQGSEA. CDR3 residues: CSSSAGPSYDQYF. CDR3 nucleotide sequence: TGCAGCTCATCCGCGGGACCCTCCTACGACCAGTACTTC.

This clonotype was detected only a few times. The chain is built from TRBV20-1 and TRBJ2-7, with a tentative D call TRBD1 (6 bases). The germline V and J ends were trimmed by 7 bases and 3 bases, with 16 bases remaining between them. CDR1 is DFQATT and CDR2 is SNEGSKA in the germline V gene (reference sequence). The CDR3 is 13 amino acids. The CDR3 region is CSVLGQQLYEQYF. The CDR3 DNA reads TGCAGTGTGCTTGGACAGCAACTCTACGAGCAGTACTTC.

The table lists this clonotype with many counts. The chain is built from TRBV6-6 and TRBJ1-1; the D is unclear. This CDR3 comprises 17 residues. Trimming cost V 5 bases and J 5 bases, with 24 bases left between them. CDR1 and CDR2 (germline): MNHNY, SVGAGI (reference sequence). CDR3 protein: CASSLLETKITPTEAFF. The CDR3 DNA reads TGTGCCAGCAGTCTACTGGAGACAAAAATCACCCCAACTGAAGCTTTCTTT.

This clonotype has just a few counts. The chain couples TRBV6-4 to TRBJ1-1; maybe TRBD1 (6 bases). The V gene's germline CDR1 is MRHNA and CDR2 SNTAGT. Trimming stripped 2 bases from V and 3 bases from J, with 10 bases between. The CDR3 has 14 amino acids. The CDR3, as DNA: TGTGCCAGCAGTGACCTTCCAGGGGACACTGAAGCTTTCTTT. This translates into CASSDLPGDTEAFF.

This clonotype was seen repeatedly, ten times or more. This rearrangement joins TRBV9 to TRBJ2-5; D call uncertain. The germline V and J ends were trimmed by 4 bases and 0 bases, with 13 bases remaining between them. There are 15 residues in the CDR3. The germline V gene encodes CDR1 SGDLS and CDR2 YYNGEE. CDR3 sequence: CASSLTGSYQETQYF. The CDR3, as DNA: TGTGCCAGCAGCTTGACTGGCTCGTACCAAGAGACCCAGTACTTC.

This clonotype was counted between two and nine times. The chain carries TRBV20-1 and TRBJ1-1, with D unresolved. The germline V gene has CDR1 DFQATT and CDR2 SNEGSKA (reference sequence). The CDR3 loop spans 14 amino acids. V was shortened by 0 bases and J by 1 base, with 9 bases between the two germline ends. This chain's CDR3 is CSARDFTENTEAFF. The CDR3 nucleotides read TGCAGTGCTAGAGATTTCACAGAGAACACTGAAGCTTTCTTT.

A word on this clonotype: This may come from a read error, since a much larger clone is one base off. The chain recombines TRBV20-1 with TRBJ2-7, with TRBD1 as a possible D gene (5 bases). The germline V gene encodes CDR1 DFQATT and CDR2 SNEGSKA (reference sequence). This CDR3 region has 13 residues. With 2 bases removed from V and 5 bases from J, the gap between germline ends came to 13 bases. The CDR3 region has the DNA TGCAGTGCTAGACAGGGCAGAACCCACGAGCAGTACTTC. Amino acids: CSARQGRTHEQYF.